A single sample is the source of the 3 T cell receptor beta chains below, sequenced in a study of shared T cell receptors in the human thymus. Assay: immunoSEQ multiplex PCR; the TCRdb copy retains only in-frame clones and omits some. The table lists about 380,000 clones, roughly 94% of them singletons. Sequenced: thymocytes. The receptor source for this set is a human donor.

This clone has only one observation. The V and J genes are TRBV27 and TRBJ2-7; D is possibly TRBD1 (6 bases). The ends were cut back, 5 bases at V and 8 bases at J, with 16 bases in the middle. CDR1 and CDR2 (germline): MNHEY, SMNVEV (reference sequence). The CDR3 totals 13 residues. CDR3 region: CASSNRVPYQQYF. The CDR3 coding sequence is TGTGCCAGCAGTAACAGGGTACCGTACCAGCAGTACTTC.

This clone was seen a few times. The CDR3 DNA follows: TGCGCCAGCAGTGATAGTGAGGACGAGCAGTACTTC. Translation: CASSDSEDEQYF. This rearrangement joins TRBV10-1 to TRBJ2-7; D is uncertain. Germline CDR1 reads WNHNN; CDR2 reads SYGVQD (reference sequence). This CDR3 is 12 amino acids long. Trimming shortened V by 3 bases and J by 5 bases, and 8 bases separated the two germline ends.

The chain carries TRBV27 and TRBJ1-2; tentative D call: TRBD1 (6 bases). Germline CDR1 MNHEY, CDR2 SMNVEV (reference sequence). The CDR3 runs 15 residues. V was clipped by 7 bases and J by 2 bases, with 17 bases between them. The CDR3 reads CASTPLPDSNYGYTF. CDR3 DNA: TGTGCCAGCACCCCACTCCCGGACAGCAACTATGGCTACACCTTC.